The 13 T cell receptor beta chains in this list originate from one sample, sequenced in a study of response to subunit inactivated influenza vaccine. A single record per CDR3 protein comes from TCRdb applying MiXCR to the RT-PCR reads. Of approximately 200,000 distinct CDR3 sequences listed, approximately 15% are singletons. The material was CD8+ T cells sorted from PBMCs, obtained roughly 5 days after vaccination. The receptors here all came from a man aged 45-65 years who received an inactivated influenza vaccine.

This clonotype has just a few counts. V is TRBV11-2 and J is TRBJ1-1; D call uncertain. The V gene lost 3 bases and the J gene lost 0 bases, with 11 bases spanning the gap. The germline gives CDR1 SGHAT, CDR2 FQNNGV. CDR3 length equals 15 residues. The CDR3 here is CASSLGGGLNTEAFF. CDR3 DNA: TGTGCCAGCAGCTTGGGCGGAGGTCTGAACACTGAAGCTTTCTTT. Variable domain in full (rest from reference TRBV11-2 and TRBJ1-1): EAGVAQSPRYKIIEKRQSVAFWCNPISGHATLYWYQQILGQGPKLLIQFQNNGVVDDSQLPKDRFSAERLKGVDSTLKIQPAKLEDSAVYLCASSLGGGLNTEAFFGQGTRLTVV.

This clonotype was seen repeatedly, ten times or more. The chain combines TRBV3-1 with TRBJ2-7, with 8 bases fitting TRBD2. Germline CDR1 LGHDT, CDR2 YNNKEL (reference sequence). The CDR3 length is 16 residues. The ends lost 3 bases at V and 1 base at J; junction bases unmatched: 8. The CDR3 DNA follows: TGTGCCAGCAGCCATCTCTCTAGCGGGCAATCCTACGAGCAGTACTTC. The encoded protein is CASSHLSSGQSYEQYF.

Only a few counts were recorded for this clonotype. The gene calls are TRBV7-6 and TRBJ2-1, with a tentative D call TRBD1 (6 bases). The germline CDR1 and CDR2 sequences are SGHVS and FNYEAQ. The V and J ends lost 0 bases and 3 bases respectively, with 12 bases between them. CDR3 length equals 16 residues. CDR3 residues: CASSLASSGDYNEQFF. DNA of the CDR3: TGTGCCAGCAGCTTAGCTTCGTCAGGGGACTACAATGAGCAGTTCTTC.

This clonotype has just a few counts. The chain is built from TRBV30 and TRBJ2-1; D gene ambiguous. The germline V gene has CDR1 GTSNPN and CDR2 SVGIG (reference sequence). There are 13 residues in the CDR3. V was pared by 3 bases and J by 5 bases, with 11 bases between. CDR3 region: CAWRDLNNNEQFF. The CDR3 nucleotides read TGTGCCTGGAGGGACCTGAACAACAATGAGCAGTTCTTC.

This clonotype was counted only a few times. The rearrangement uses TRBV20-1 and TRBJ2-3; D uncertain. Germline CDR1 and CDR2: DFQATT and SNEGSKA (reference sequence). The CDR3 extends over 16 amino acids. V was cut by 3 bases and J by 2 bases, with 18 bases left in between. The CDR3 loop reads CSARGPLTNSTDTQYF. As DNA, the CDR3 is TGCAGTGCTAGGGGCCCTTTAACCAACTCCACAGATACGCAGTATTTT.

This clonotype came up many times. The V and J genes are TRBV5-1 and TRBJ2-5, with D possibly being TRBD2 (6 bases). V gave up 0 bases and J gave up 2 bases, with 17 bases separating them. The CDR3 is made up of 17 amino acids. CDR1 is SGHRS, CDR2 YFSETQ, per germline. The CDR3 nucleotides are TGCGCCAGCAGCTTGGGCATAGGGGCCGGACTACAAGAGACCCAGTACTTC. Protein product: CASSLGIGAGLQETQYF.

This clonotype was seen many times. The chain joins TRBV13 to TRBJ2-1, with 7 bases identical to TRBD2. The CDR3 is made up of 17 amino acids. The V gene end was trimmed by 4 bases and the J gene end by 4 bases; junction bases not matched to a gene: 13. CDR1 and CDR2 from the germline V gene are PRHDT and FYEKMQ (reference sequence). The CDR3 DNA reads TGTGCCAGCAGCTCACGTGCTAGCGGCTCGAGATACAATGAGCAGTTCTTC. Translated, it gives CASSSRASGSRYNEQFF.

The sample holds many counts of this clonotype. The rearrangement uses TRBV28 and TRBJ2-3; no clear D gene. V lost 3 bases, J lost 0 bases, and 7 bases lay in between. Germline-derived CDR1 and CDR2 are MDHEN and SYDVKM. The CDR3 runs 14 residues. The CDR3 reads CASSLVGSTDTQYF. Here the CDR3 DNA reads TGTGCCAGCAGTTTGGTAGGGAGCACAGATACGCAGTATTTT.

The V and J genes are TRBV4-1 and TRBJ2-3; D is ambiguous. Germline-derived CDR1 and CDR2 are MGHRA and YSYEKL. CDR3 length equals 16 residues. Trimming shortened V by 1 base and J by 5 bases, and 16 bases separated the two germline ends. The DNA for the CDR3 is TGCGCCAGCAGCCAAGGGACCTACCCATGGGGAGATACGCAGTATTTT. Translated: CASSQGTYPWGDTQYF.

In its sample, this clonotype was seen a few times. The V gene is TRBV20-1, the J gene TRBJ2-5, with 9 bases aligning to TRBD2. Per the germline V gene, CDR1 is DFQATT and CDR2 is SNEGSKA (reference sequence). V shed 7 bases and J 2 bases; nucleotides not matched to a gene: 8. The CDR3 has 14 amino acids. The CDR3 DNA is TGCAGTGTCAATAGCGGGAGACCACAAGAGACCCAGTACTTC. It specifies CSVNSGRPQETQYF.

The CDR3 region has the DNA TGTGCCAGCAGCGTAGATAGGGGTCTAGCATCCTACAATGAGCAGTTCTTC. It codes for CASSVDRGLASYNEQFF. This rearrangement joins TRBV11-1 to TRBJ2-1; possibly TRBD1 or TRBD2 for D (5 bases each). The length of the CDR3 is 17 residues. Trimming removed 5 bases at V and 1 base at J, with 18 bases between. CDR1 is SGHAT, CDR2 FQDESV, per germline (reference sequence).

This clonotype was seen many times. The gene calls are TRBV27 and TRBJ2-1, with 9 bases matching TRBD2. The V gene end was trimmed by 2 bases and the J gene end by 9 bases; junction bases not matched to a gene: 8. Germline V lookup: CDR1 MNHEY, CDR2 SMNVEV (reference sequence). This CDR3 has 15 residues. The CDR3 is CASSLGVAGASEQFF. CDR3 bases: TGTGCCAGCAGTTTAGGGGTAGCGGGAGCGTCTGAGCAGTTCTTC.

The V gene is TRBV9, the J gene TRBJ2-7; TRBD1 agrees at 7 bases. Germline trimming cut 3 bases from V and 6 bases from J; bases unmatched to any gene: 3. The CDR3 runs 12 residues. Per the germline V gene, CDR1 is SGDLS and CDR2 is YYNGEE. The CDR3 reads CASSDGQAEQYF. The CDR3 nucleotides are TGTGCCAGCAGCGATGGACAGGCCGAGCAGTACTTC.